Here is one T cell receptor beta chain with its context. The sample originates from a study of blood T cell repertoires in COVID-19. The overall study: Samples representing acute and convalescent COVID-19 were sourced from the United States, Italy and Spain. PBMCs, B-cell-depleted T cells, or T cells were the source of the cDNA or gDNA that made up the material.

V was clipped by 2 bases and J by 4 bases; unmatched bases: 5. CDR3 length equals 17 residues. The germline V gene encodes CDR1 SGHTA and CDR2 FQGTGA. Authors' processing steps: The assay estimated nucleated cells by amplifying reference gene primers. Assay: immunoSEQ multiplex PCR; the TCRdb copy retains only in-frame clones and omits some. The V and J calls and clone size were taken over from that table, and D and trimming were inferred from the DNA. The sample records roughly 70,000 clones, 80% to 85% being singletons. The sequence was collected from a human donor in a cohort sampled during active COVID-19. V is TRBV7-3 and J is TRBJ2-1, with 13 positions matching TRBD2. Material: peripheral blood. The CDR3 reads CASSLQGLAGIYNEQFF. The CDR3 DNA sequence: TGTGCCAGCAGCTTACAGGGACTAGCGGGGATATACAATGAGCAGTTCTTC.